This passage covers 14 T cell receptor beta chains from one sample sequenced in a study of blood T cell repertoires in COVID-19. Using immunoSEQ multiplex PCR, the repertoire was profiled, and TCRdb retains in-frame clones only, with some absent. The sample holds fewer than 300,000 clones, approximately 80% seen once. The specimen was peripheral blood. These receptor sequences come from a woman in her sixties with active or convalescent COVID-19.

The chain uses TRBV3-1 (or the pseudogene TRBV3-2) and TRBJ2-1, with 7 bases matching TRBD2. Trimming at V came to 0 bases and at J to 7 bases, leaving 9 bases not matched to a gene. Germline V gene lookup returns CDR1 LGHDT and CDR2 YNNKEL (reference sequence). The CDR3 extends over 16 amino acids. CDR3 region: CASSQDLRGVRNEQFF. For the CDR3, the DNA is TGTGCCAGCAGCCAAGATCTCCGGGGGGTAAGGAATGAGCAGTTCTTC.

The chain joins TRBV6-5 to TRBJ2-5, with 11 bases fitting TRBD2. Germline assignment: CDR1 MNHEY and CDR2 SVGAGI. V was pared by 0 bases and J by 5 bases, with 5 bases of the junction left unmatched. This CDR3 comprises 16 residues. Written as DNA, the CDR3 is TGTGCCAGCAGTTACTCGCTGGCTAGCGGGGGGGAGACCCAGTACTTC. This sequence encodes CASSYSLASGGETQYF.

The chain is built from TRBV11-1 and TRBJ2-7, with 7 bases that match TRBD2. Losses at the gene ends were 5 bases for V and 3 bases for J; bases not matched to a gene: 10. This CDR3 comprises 15 residues. CDR1 is SGHAT and CDR2 is FQDESV in the germline V gene (reference sequence). The chain's CDR3 is CASSRTAGPHYEQYF. CDR3 coding DNA: TGTGCCAGCAGCCGTACAGCGGGACCGCACTACGAGCAGTACTTC.

The chain couples TRBV2 to TRBJ1-4, with D perhaps TRBD1 (5 bases). Trimming took 5 bases from V and 5 from J, leaving 21 bases between them. CDR1 is SNHLY, CDR2 FYNNEI, per germline. The CDR3 is 17 amino acids. CDR3 sequence reads: CASSLRDPRGKNEKLFF. CDR3 nucleotide sequence: TGTGCCAGCAGTCTTCGGGACCCCCGGGGGAAAAATGAAAAACTGTTTTTT.

V gene TRBV5-6 combines with J gene TRBJ2-7; 9 nucleotides agree with TRBD1. Trimming at V came to 0 bases and at J to 3 bases, leaving 4 bases not matched to a gene. CDR1 SGHDT and CDR2 YYEEEE come from the germline V gene. The CDR3 length is 15 residues. The CDR3 bases are TGTGCCAGCAGCTTGGGGGACAGGGATGACTACGAGCAGTACTTC. Translated, it gives CASSLGDRDDYEQYF.

In this sample, this clone turned up once. This chain connects TRBV5-1 to TRBJ1-1; 8 nucleotides line up with TRBD1. After removal of 6 bases from V and 7 bases from J, the junction contained 11 bases not matched to a gene. The CDR3 runs 14 residues. The V gene's germline CDR1 is SGHRS and CDR2 YFSETQ. The CDR3 sequence is CASNMNFGQGEAFF. CDR3 DNA sequence: TGCGCCAGCAACATGAACTTCGGACAGGGTGAAGCTTTCTTT.

The rearrangement uses TRBV4-1 and TRBJ2-7; 9 positions match TRBD1. The CDR3 has 17 amino acids. Germline CDR1 MGHRA, CDR2 YSYEKL. The V gene end was trimmed by 1 base and the J gene end by 1 base; junction bases not matched to a gene: 8. CDR3 protein: CASSQGTGTGISYEQYF. The CDR3 nucleotides are TGCGCCAGCAGCCAAGGGACGGGGACAGGGATATCCTACGAGCAGTACTTC.

The chain uses TRBV30 and TRBJ2-5; D might be TRBD1 (5 bases). Germline V gives CDR1 GTSNPN, CDR2 SVGIG (reference sequence). V was shortened by 0 bases and J by 2 bases, with 10 bases between the two germline ends. CDR3 size: 14 residues. The DNA for the CDR3 is TGTGCCTGGAGTGTAACAGGAGTGCAAGAGACCCAGTACTTC. Its translation is CAWSVTGVQETQYF.

As to this clone: The identical CDR3 is also encoded by other nucleotide sequences in the sample. The chain carries TRBV7-2 and TRBJ1-3; D gene ambiguous. The germline V and J ends were trimmed by 3 bases and 0 bases, with 9 bases remaining between them. CDR1 SGHTA and CDR2 FQGNSA come from the germline V gene. The CDR3 loop spans 15 amino acids. The CDR3 here is CASSLEGSSGNTIYF. Here the CDR3 DNA reads TGTGCCAGCAGCTTGGAGGGAAGCTCTGGAAACACCATATATTTT.

This clone was observed a single time. The CDR3 spells CASSIQGSRNQPQHF. The DNA of the CDR3 is TGTGCCAGCAGCATCCAAGGGAGTCGCAATCAGCCCCAGCATTTT. This chain uses TRBV21-1 with TRBJ1-5. TRBV21-1 is a pseudogene locus. The CDR3 runs 15 residues.

The V and J genes are TRBV18 and TRBJ1-2, with 7 nucleotides matching TRBD1. The V gene's germline CDR1 is KGHSH and CDR2 LQKENI. V shed 3 bases and J 4 bases; nucleotides not matched to a gene: 14. CDR3 length: 17 amino acids. In nucleotides, the CDR3 is TGTGCCAGCTCACCGAACCGGGACAGATTTACCCCCTATGGCTACACCTTC. Translation gives CASSPNRDRFTPYGYTF.

The chain links TRBV19 to TRBJ1-1, with no clear D. CDR1 is LNHDA and CDR2 is SQIVND in the germline V gene (reference sequence). The V gene lost 4 bases and the J gene lost 0 bases, with 12 bases spanning the gap. The CDR3 totals 15 residues. CDR3 in DNA: TGTGCCAGTAGTACCGGGTCCCCCATGAACACTGAAGCTTTCTTT. It translates to CASSTGSPMNTEAFF.

V gene TRBV29-1 combines with J gene TRBJ2-1; D gene ambiguous. The germline V and J ends were trimmed by 2 bases and 6 bases, with 8 bases remaining between them. In germline, CDR1 is SQVTM, CDR2 ANQGSEA. The CDR3 loop spans 12 amino acids. CDR3 DNA sequence: TGCAGCGTTGAAATCCAGTCCAATGAGCAGTTCTTC. This gives the protein CSVEIQSNEQFF.

The rearrangement uses TRBV4-3 and TRBJ1-1; D call uncertain. The CDR3 length is 14 residues. The ends were cut back, 4 bases at V and 8 bases at J, with 17 bases in the middle. Germline lookup yields CDR1 LGHNA and CDR2 YSLEER. The CDR3 region has the DNA TGCGCCAGCAGCCCGAGAACTGATTTTCCCGAAGCTTTCTTT. Its protein is CASSPRTDFPEAFF.